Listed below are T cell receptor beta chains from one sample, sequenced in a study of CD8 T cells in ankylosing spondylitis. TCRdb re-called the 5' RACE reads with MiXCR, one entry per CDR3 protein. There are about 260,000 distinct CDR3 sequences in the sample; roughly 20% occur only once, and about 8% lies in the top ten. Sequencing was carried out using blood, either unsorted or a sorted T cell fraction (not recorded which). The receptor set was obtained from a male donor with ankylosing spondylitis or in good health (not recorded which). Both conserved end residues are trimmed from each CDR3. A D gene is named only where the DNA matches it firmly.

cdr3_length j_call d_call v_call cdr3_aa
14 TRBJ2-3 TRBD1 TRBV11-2 ASSLVGQGVSDTQY
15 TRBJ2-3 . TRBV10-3 AISEGILAEPTDTQY
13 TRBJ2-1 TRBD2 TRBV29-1 SVRRTSGRDNEQF
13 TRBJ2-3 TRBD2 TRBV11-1 ASSRLAGGLDTQY
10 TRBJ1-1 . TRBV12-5 ASGYPMGEAF
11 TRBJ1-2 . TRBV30 AWSVQRLYGYT
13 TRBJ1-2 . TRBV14 ASSQDEAGAYGYT
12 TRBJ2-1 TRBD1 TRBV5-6 ASSSNGQGNEQF
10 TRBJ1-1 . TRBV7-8 ASSSLRTEAF
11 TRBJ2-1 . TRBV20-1 SAIRDSYNEQF
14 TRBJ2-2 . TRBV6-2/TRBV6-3 ASSTPGLANTGELF
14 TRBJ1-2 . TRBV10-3 AISETPDSPNYGYT
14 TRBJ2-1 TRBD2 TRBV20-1 SARDLASGTYNEQF
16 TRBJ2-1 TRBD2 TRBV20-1 SARIHPASGEDYNEQF
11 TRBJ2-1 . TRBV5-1 ASSLVQYNEQF
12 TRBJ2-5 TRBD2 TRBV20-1 SARSSLAGETQY
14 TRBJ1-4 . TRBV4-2 ASSQDPRGLDEKLF
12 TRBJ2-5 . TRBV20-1 SARLEATQETQY
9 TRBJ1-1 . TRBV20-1 SATRDVEAF
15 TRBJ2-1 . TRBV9 ASSVGMRGGTDNEQF
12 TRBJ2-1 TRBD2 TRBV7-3 ASSELAGDTEQF
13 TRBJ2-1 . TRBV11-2 ASSLERTTYNEQF
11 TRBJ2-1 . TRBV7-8 ASSKGASDEQF
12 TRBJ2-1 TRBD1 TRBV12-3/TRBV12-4 ASSLGDRVNEQF
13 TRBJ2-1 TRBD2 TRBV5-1 ASSATSGSNHEQF
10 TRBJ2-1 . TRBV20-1 SASGPNNEQF
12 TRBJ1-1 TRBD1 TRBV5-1 ASRKQGADTEAF
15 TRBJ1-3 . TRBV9 ASSARGQVNSGNTIY
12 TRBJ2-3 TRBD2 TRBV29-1 SVVGGRAPDTQY
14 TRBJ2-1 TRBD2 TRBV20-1 SARVASGGSYNEQF
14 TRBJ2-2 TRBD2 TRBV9 ASSPRLTSDVGELF
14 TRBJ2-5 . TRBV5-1 ASSLVNLGGQETQY
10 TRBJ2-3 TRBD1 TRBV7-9 ASSAGTGAPH
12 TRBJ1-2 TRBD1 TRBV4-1 ASSPQGTNYGYT
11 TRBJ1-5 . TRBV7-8 ASSLARNQPQH
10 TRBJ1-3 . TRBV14 ASSQDGNTIY
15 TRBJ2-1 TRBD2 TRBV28 ASSLWGGTSGRNEQF
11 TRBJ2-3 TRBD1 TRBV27 ASSMTGRDTQY
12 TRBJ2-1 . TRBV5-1 ATQLTGDNNEQF
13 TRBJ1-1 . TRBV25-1 ASSYQGLRLSEAF
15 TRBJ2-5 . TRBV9 ASSVQPRGTLQETQY
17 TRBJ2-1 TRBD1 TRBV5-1 ASSLASGTGRLGYNEQF
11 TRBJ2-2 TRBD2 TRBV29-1 SVVGGDTGELF
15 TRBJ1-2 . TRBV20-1 SAPMVGRGQGGNGYT
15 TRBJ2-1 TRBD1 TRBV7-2 ASSAGRLRGSYNEQF
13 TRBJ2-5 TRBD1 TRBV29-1 SVSPLGTGEETQY
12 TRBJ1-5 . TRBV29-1 SVAEGGTNQPQH
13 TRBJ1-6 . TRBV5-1 ASRVQGEGGSPLH